The source of this T cell receptor beta chain is a study of early T cells in non-severe SARS-CoV-2 infection. This clonotype was recorded a few times. Germline CDR1 reads MGHDK; CDR2 reads SYGVNS. V lost 3 bases and J lost 3, with 6 bases in between. CDR3 size: 12 residues. Researchers tagged individual cDNA molecules with unique molecular identifiers. One entry per CDR3 protein, called by TCRdb with MiXCR from the 5' RACE reads. In the table there are over 25,000 distinct CDR3 sequences, around 5% of which are singletons. The specimen was whole blood. The TCR originated in an adult who was a healthcare worker with PCR-confirmed SARS-CoV-2 infection or an uninfected control (not recorded which). The chain joins TRBV25-1 to TRBJ2-7; D not resolved. The CDR3 loop is CASSENFYEQYF. The CDR3 region has the DNA TGTGCCAGCAGTGAGAACTTCTACGAGCAGTACTTC.